This TCR beta chain was profiled in a study of blood T cell repertoires in COVID-19. Study context: Researchers got acute and convalescent COVID-19 samples from the United States, Italy and Spain.

Methods used by the authors: How many nucleated cells were present was estimated from reference gene primer amplification. This table comes from immunoSEQ multiplex PCR, and its TCRdb copy is limited to in-frame clones, with some not included. V and J calls and clone size come straight from that table; D and trimming were deduced from the DNA. Here the sample spans about 250,000 clones, 90% being singletons. CDR1 and CDR2 (germline): LNHDA, SQIVND (reference sequence). This CDR3 is 13 amino acids long. Trimming at V came to 6 bases and at J to 4 bases, leaving 4 bases not matched to a gene. The receptor's source is a woman aged 60-75 years with COVID-19, enrolled during active disease. Specimen: peripheral blood. The V call is TRBV19, the J call TRBJ1-2, with 8 bases identical to TRBD1. In DNA form, the CDR3 reads TGTGCCAGTAGCGCCGGGACAGGCTATGGCTACACCTTC. Protein product: CASSAGTGYGYTF.